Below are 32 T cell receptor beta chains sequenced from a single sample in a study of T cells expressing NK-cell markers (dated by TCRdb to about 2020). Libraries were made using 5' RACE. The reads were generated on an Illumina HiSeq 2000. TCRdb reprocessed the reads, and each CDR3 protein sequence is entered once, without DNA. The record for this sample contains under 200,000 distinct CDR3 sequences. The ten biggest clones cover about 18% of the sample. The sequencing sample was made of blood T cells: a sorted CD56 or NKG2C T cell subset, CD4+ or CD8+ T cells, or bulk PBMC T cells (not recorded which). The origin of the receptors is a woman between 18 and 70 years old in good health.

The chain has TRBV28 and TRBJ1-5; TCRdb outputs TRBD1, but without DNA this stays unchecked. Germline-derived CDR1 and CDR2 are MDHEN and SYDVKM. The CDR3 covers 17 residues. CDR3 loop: CASSPRADIIYNQPQHF.

The CDR3 spells CASSYGSGRIGETQYF. This chain joins TRBV6-2 or TRBV6-3 and TRBJ2-5; the TRBD2 assignment by TCRdb is unverifiable without DNA. The CDR3 extends over 16 amino acids. CDR1 MNHEY and CDR2 SVGEGT come from the germline V gene.

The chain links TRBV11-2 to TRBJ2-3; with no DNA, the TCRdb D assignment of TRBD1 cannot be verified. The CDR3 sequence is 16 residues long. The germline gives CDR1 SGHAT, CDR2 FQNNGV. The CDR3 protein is CASRLQGATSTDTQYF. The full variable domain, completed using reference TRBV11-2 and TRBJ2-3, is EAGVAQSPRYKIIEKRQSVAFWCNPISGHATLYWYQQILGQGPKLLIQFQNNGVVDDSQLPKDRFSAERLKGVDSTLKIQPAKLEDSAVYLCASRLQGATSTDTQYFGPGTRLTVL.

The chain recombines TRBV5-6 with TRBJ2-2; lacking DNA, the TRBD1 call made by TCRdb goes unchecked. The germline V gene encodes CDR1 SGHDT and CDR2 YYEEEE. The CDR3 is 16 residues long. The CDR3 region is CASSLVRTVATGELFF.

This chain's CDR3 is CASSQGAGTSGRNEQFF. This sequence joins TRBV3-1 and TRBJ2-1; TCRdb's D call of TRBD2 is untestable without DNA. CDR3 length: 17 amino acids. Per germline, CDR1 LGHDT and CDR2 YNNKEL (reference sequence).

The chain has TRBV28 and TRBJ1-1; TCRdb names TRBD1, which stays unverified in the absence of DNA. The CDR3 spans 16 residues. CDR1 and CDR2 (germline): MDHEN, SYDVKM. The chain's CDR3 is CASTLTGTYMNTEAFF.

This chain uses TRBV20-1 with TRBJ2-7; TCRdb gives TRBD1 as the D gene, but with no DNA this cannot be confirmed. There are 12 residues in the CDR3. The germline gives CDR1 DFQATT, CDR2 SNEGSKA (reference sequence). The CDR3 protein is CSALGQGHEQYF.

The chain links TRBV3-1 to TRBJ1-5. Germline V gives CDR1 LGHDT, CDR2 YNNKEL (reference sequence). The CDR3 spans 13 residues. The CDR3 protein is CASSQHEGQPQHF.

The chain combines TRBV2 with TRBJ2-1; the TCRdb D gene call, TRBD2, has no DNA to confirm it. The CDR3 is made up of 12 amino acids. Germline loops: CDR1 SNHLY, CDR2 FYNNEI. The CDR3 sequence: CASSTLGGEQFF.

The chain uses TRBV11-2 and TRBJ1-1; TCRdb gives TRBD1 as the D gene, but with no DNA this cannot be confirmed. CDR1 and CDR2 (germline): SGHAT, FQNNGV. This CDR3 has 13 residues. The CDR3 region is CASNIGGGLRAFF.

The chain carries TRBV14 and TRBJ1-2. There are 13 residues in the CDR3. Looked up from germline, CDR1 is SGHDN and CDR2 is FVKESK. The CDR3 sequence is CASSPQTEYGYTF.

The CDR3 reads CASSQDVGGYEQYF. V gene TRBV3-1 combines with J gene TRBJ2-7. The germline CDR1 and CDR2 sequences are LGHDT and YNNKEL (reference sequence). CDR3 length equals 14 residues.

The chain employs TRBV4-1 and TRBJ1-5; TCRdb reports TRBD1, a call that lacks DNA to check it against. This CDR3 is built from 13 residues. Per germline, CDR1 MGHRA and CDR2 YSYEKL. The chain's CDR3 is CASSQGRGQPQHF.

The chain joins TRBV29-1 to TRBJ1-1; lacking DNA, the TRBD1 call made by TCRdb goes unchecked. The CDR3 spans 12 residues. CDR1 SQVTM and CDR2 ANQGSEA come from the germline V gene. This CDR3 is CSVGGGFTEAFF.

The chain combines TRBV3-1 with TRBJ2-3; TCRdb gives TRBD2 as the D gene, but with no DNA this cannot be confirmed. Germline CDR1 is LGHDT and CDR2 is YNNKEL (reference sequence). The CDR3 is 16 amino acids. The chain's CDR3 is CASSLPGTRDGNTQYF.

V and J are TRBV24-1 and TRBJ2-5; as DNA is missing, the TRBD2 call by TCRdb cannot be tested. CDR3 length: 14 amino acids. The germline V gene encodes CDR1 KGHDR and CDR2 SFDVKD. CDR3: CATSDRTRGETQYF.

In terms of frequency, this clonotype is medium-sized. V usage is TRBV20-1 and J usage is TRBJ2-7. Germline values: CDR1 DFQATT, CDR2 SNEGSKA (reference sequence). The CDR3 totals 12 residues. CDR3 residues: CSAADMTYEQYF.

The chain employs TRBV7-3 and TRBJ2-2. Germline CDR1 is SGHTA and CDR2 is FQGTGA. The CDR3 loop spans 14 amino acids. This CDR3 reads CASSLIHPSGELFF.

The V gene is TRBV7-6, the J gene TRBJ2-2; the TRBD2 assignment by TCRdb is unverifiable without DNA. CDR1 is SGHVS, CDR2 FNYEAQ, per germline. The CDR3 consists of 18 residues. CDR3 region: CASSLIASGSANTGELFF.

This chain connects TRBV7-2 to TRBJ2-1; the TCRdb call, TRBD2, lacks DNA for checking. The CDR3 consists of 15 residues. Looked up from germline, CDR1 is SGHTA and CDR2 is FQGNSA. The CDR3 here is CASSFGLGDLNEQFF.

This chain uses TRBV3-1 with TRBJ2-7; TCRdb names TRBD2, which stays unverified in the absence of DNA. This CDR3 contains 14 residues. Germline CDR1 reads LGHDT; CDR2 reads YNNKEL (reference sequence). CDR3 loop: CASSQAASEREQYF.

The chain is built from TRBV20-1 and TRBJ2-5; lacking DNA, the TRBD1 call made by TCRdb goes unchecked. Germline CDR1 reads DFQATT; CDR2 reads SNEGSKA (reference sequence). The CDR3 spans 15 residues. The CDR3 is CSARERTGTQETQYF.

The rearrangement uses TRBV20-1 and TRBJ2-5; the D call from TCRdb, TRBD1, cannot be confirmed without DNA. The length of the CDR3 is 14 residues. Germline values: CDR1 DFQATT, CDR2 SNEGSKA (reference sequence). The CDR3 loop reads CSASGQGEEETQYF.

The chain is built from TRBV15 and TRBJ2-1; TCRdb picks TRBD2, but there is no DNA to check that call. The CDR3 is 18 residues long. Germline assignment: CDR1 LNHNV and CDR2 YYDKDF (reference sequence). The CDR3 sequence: CATSSSGRALRSYNEQFF. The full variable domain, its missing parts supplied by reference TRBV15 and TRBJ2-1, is DAMVIQNPRYQVTQFGKPVTLSCSQTLNHNVMYWYQQKSSQAPKLLFHYYDKDFNNEADTPDNFQSRRPNTSFCFLDIRSPGLGDTAMYLCATSSSGRALRSYNEQFFGPGTRLTVL.

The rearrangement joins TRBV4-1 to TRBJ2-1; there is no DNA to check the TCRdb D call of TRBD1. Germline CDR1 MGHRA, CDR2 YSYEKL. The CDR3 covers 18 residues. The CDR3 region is CASSRDPGEVRKRNEQFF.

CDR3 amino acids: CASSSGTGSSSGANVLTF. This chain uses TRBV28 with TRBJ2-6; TCRdb's D call of TRBD1 is untestable without DNA. CDR3 length equals 18 residues. Per germline, CDR1 MDHEN and CDR2 SYDVKM. The entire variable domain, with the rest obtained from reference TRBV28 and TRBJ2-6, is as follows: DVKVTQSSRYLVKRTGEKVFLECVQDMDHENMFWYRQDPGLGLRLIYFSYDVKMKEKGDIPEGYSVSREKKERFSLILESASTNQTSMYLCASSSGTGSSSGANVLTFGAGSRLTVL.

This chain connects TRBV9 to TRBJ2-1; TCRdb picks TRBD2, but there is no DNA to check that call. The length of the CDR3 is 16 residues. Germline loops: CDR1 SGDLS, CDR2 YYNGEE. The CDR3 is CASSPPGLAGGGEQFF.

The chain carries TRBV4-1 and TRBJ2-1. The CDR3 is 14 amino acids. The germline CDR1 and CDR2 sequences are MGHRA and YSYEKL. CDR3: CASSRGSSYNEQFF.

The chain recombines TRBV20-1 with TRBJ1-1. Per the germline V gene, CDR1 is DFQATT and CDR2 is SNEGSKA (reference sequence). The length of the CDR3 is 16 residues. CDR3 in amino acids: CSARDGAGPMNTEAFF.

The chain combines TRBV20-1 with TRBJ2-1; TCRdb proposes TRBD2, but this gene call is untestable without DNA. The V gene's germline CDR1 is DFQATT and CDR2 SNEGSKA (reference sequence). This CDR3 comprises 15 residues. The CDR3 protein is CSARAGLRFYNEQFF.

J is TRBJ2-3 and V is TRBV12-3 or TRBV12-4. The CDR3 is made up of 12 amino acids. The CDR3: CASKASTDTQYF.

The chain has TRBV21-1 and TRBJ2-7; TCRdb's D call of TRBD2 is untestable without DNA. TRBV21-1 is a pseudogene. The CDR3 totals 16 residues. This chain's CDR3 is CASSKAKREGGDEQYF.